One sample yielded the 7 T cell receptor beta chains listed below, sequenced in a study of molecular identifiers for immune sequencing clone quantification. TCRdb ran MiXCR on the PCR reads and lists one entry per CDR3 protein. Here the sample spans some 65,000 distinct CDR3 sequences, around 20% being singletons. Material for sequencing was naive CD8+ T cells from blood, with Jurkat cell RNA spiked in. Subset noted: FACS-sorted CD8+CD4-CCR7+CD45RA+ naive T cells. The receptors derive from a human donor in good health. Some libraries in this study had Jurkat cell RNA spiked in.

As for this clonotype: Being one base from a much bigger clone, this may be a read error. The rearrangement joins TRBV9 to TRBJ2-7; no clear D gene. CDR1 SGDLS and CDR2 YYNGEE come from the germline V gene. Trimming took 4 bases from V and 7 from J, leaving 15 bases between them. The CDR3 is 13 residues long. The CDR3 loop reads CASSPLSGPEQYF. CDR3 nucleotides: TGTGCCAGCAGCCCCCTATCCGGGCCTGAGCAGTACTTC.

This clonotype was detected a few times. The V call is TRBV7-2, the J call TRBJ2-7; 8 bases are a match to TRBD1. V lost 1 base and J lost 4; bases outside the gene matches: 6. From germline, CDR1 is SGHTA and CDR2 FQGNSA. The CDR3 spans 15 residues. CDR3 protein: CASSLVGTGGYEQYF. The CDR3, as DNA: TGTGCCAGCAGCTTAGTTGGGACAGGCGGATACGAGCAGTACTTC.

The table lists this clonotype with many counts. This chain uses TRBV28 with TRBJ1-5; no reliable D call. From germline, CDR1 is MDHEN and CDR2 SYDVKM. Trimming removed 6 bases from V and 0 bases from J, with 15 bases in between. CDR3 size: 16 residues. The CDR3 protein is CASRAYNYYSNQPQHF. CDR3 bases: TGTGCCAGCAGAGCCTACAATTATTATAGCAATCAGCCCCAGCATTTT.

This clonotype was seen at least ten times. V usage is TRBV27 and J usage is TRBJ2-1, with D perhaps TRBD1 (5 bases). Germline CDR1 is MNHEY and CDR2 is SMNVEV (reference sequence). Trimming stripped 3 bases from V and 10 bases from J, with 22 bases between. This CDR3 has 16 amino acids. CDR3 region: CASSFWADTTSPEQFF. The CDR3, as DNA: TGTGCCAGCAGTTTTTGGGCGGACACCACCAGCCCCGAGCAGTTCTTC.

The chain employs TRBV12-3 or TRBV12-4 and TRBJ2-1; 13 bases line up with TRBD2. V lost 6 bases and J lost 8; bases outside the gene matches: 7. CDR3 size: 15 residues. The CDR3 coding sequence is TGTGCCAGCAGCCGACTAGCGGGAGGACAACATGAGCAGTTCTTC. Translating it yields CASSRLAGGQHEQFF.

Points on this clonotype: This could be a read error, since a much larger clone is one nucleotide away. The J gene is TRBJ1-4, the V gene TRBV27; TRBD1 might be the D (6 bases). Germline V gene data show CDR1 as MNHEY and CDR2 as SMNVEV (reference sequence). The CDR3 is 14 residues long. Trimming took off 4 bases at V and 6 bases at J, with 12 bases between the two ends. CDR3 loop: CASSSTGSDEKLFF. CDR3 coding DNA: TGTGCCAGCAGTTCAACAGGGTCGGATGAAAAACTGTTTTTT.

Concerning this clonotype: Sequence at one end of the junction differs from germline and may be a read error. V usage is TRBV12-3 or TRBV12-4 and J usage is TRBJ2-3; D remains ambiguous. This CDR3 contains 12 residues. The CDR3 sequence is CANSLAPTEQYF. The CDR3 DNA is TGTGCCAACAGTTTAGCTCCCACGGAGCAGTATTTT.